Below, 31 T cell receptor beta chains from the same sample are listed, as sequenced in a study of shared clonotypes between healthy human individuals (TCRdb year 2020). The library was built by means of the immunoSEQ multiplex PCR assay. The table comes from immuneACCESS by way of TCRdb, which keeps in-frame sequences with V and J called. Part of the clones is missing from these tables; in studies checked, under half for an unresolved V gene and the rest for unknown reasons. The table for this sample lists approximately 340,000 clones; around four fifths of them were counted only once. The ten largest clones add up to 10% of the sample. The sample taken for sequencing was memory CD4+ T cells sorted from blood. Taken with the paper, the label for cell subset or site translates to: CD45RA-negative fraction. The receptors originated from a man in his thirties or forties in good health.

This clone was recorded only once. V and J are TRBV6-4 and TRBJ2-2, with D perhaps matching TRBD1 or TRBD2 (5 bases each). The CDR3 totals 15 residues. Germline V gives CDR1 MRHNA, CDR2 SNTAGT. Between the trimmed V and J ends, which lost 6 bases and 0 bases, there was a span of 11 bases. For the CDR3, the DNA is TGTGCCAGCAGCCGGGACCTCGCGAACACCGGGGAGCTGTTTTTT. It translates to CASSRDLANTGELFF.

The table lists this clone with a count of one. The chain combines TRBV5-1 with TRBJ1-2, with 11 bases that match TRBD1. The CDR3 has 13 amino acids. The germline gives CDR1 SGHRS, CDR2 YFSETQ. V lost 4 bases to trimming and J lost 8 bases; unmatched junction nucleotides: 4. This CDR3 is CASSKGQGEGYTF. The CDR3 DNA follows: TGCGCCAGCAGCAAGGGACAGGGGGAAGGCTACACCTTC.

The chain employs TRBV2 and TRBJ1-5, with D possibly TRBD1 on 5 matching bases. V was cut by 6 bases and J by 7 bases, with 13 bases left in between. Germline CDR1 is SNHLY and CDR2 is FYNNEI. CDR3 length equals 13 residues. The CDR3 protein is CASRGEGHQPQHF. The DNA for the CDR3 is TGTGCCAGCAGGGGGGAGGGGCACCAGCCCCAGCATTTT.

As to this clone: Other DNA variants within this sample encode the same CDR3. The chain has TRBV9 and TRBJ2-3, with 10 bases identical to TRBD1. The V gene end was trimmed by 5 bases and the J gene end by 3 bases; junction bases not matched to a gene: 3. Per the germline V gene, CDR1 is SGDLS and CDR2 is YYNGEE. The CDR3 loop spans 14 amino acids. CDR3 bases: TGTGCCAGCAGGAGGGGACAGGGGACAGATACGCAGTATTTT. This encodes CASRRGQGTDTQYF. The full variable domain, completed using reference TRBV9 and TRBJ2-3, is DSGVTQTPKHLITATGQRVTLRCSPRSGDLSVYWYQQSLDQGLQFLIQYYNGEERAKGNILERFSAQQFPDLHSELNLSSLELGDSALYFCASRRGQGTDTQYFGPGTRLTVL.

The chain is built from TRBV6-1 and TRBJ1-5; TRBD1 might be the D (6 bases). Per germline, CDR1 MNHNS and CDR2 SASEGT. This CDR3 has 18 amino acids. V shed 3 bases and J shed 0 bases, with 18 bases lying between them. The CDR3 spells CASSDWVGDKFSNQPQHF. CDR3 sequence (DNA): TGTGCCAGCAGTGATTGGGTGGGGGACAAGTTTAGCAATCAGCCCCAGCATTTT.

This clone has a handful of counts. The V gene is TRBV6-6, the J gene TRBJ1-4; possibly TRBD1 for D (6 bases). This CDR3 spans 16 amino acids. Germline V gene lookup returns CDR1 MNHNY and CDR2 SVGAGI (reference sequence). With 2 bases removed from V and 4 bases from J, the gap between germline ends came to 14 bases. CDR3 sequence reads: CASSYPGGQNNEKLFF. The CDR3 coding sequence is TGTGCCAGCAGTTACCCCGGGGGGCAGAATAATGAAAAACTGTTTTTT.

This chain links TRBV13 with TRBJ2-7; D is tentatively TRBD1 or TRBD2 (5 bases each). V lost 5 bases and J lost 3, with 14 bases in between. Per germline, CDR1 PRHDT and CDR2 FYEKMQ (reference sequence). The CDR3 consists of 14 residues. The CDR3: CASSPRDGSYEQYF. CDR3 DNA sequence: TGTGCCAGCAGCCCCCGGGACGGAAGCTACGAGCAGTACTTC.

This clone has only one observation. V and J are TRBV7-3 and TRBJ2-1; 8 bases align to TRBD2. Per the germline V gene, CDR1 is SGHTA and CDR2 is FQGTGA. Trimming removed 1 base from V and 2 bases from J; junction bases left unmatched: 1. This CDR3 is built from 15 residues. The CDR3 DNA reads as TGTGCCAGCAGCTTAAATAGCGGGGCCTACAATGAGCAGTTCTTC. Translated: CASSLNSGAYNEQFF.

The V and J genes are TRBV27 and TRBJ2-3; 8 bases line up with TRBD1. This CDR3 spans 15 amino acids. Unmatched junction bases numbered 6, after V lost 6 bases and J lost 1 base. Germline V CDR1 and CDR2: MNHEY, SMNVEV (reference sequence). This chain's CDR3 is CASRDRDGCTDTQYF. Here the CDR3 DNA reads TGTGCCAGCAGGGACAGGGACGGGTGCACAGATACGCAGTATTTT.

The rearrangement joins TRBV5-4 to TRBJ2-5; a weak D match, TRBD2 (5 bases). With 4 bases removed from V and 0 bases from J, the gap between germline ends came to 10 bases. Germline CDR1 SGHNT, CDR2 YYREEE (reference sequence). The CDR3 is 14 residues long. The CDR3 region has the DNA TGTGCCAGCAGCCGAGGGCAGGACCAAGAGACCCAGTACTTC. This gives the protein CASSRGQDQETQYF.

CDR3: CSGRYNEQFF. Written as DNA, the CDR3 is TGCAGTGGGCGTTACAATGAGCAGTTCTTC. The chain has TRBV20-1 and TRBJ2-1; no definite D call. CDR3 length equals 10 residues. CDR1 is DFQATT, CDR2 SNEGSKA, per germline (reference sequence). Trimming cost V 7 bases and J 4 bases, with 5 bases left between them.

This clone has a handful of counts. This chain joins TRBV9 and TRBJ2-3, with 8 positions matching TRBD1. This CDR3 region has 16 residues. After removal of 4 bases from V and 2 bases from J, the junction contained 9 bases not matched to a gene. Germline V CDR1 and CDR2: SGDLS, YYNGEE. The CDR3 region is CASSKGQAMNTDTQYF. The DNA for the CDR3 is TGTGCCAGCAGCAAGGGACAGGCAATGAACACAGATACGCAGTATTTT. The full variable domain, in which reference TRBV9 and TRBJ2-3 provide the parts outside the CDR3, is DSGVTQTPKHLITATGQRVTLRCSPRSGDLSVYWYQQSLDQGLQFLIQYYNGEERAKGNILERFSAQQFPDLHSELNLSSLELGDSALYFCASSKGQAMNTDTQYFGPGTRLTVL.

This clone was counted once. At the DNA level, this CDR3 is encoded by other sequences in the same sample as well. This chain links TRBV28 with TRBJ2-1; D gene unclear. The germline V gene has CDR1 MDHEN and CDR2 SYDVKM. V lost 7 bases and J 0 bases, leaving 4 bases between the germline ends. The CDR3 has 12 residues. CDR3 amino acids: CASKDSYNEQFF. The CDR3 region has the DNA TGTGCCAGCAAGGACTCCTACAATGAGCAGTTCTTC. Supplemented by reference TRBV28 and TRBJ2-1, the full variable domain reads DVKVTQSSRYLVKRTGEKVFLECVQDMDHENMFWYRQDPGLGLRLIYFSYDVKMKEKGDIPEGYSVSREKKERFSLILESASTNQTSMYLCASKDSYNEQFFGPGTRLTVL.

The chain couples TRBV6-5 to TRBJ2-4, with a tentative D call TRBD1 (6 bases). Trimming removed 5 bases at V and 2 bases at J, with 13 bases between. The CDR3 totals 15 residues. Per the germline V gene, CDR1 is MNHEY and CDR2 is SVGAGI. CDR3 region: CASSAARGTKNIQYF. In DNA form, the CDR3 reads TGTGCCAGCAGTGCTGCTAGGGGGACCAAAAACATTCAGTACTTC.

The chain joins TRBV19 to TRBJ2-1, with a tentative D call TRBD2 (5 bases). CDR3 length equals 14 residues. Trimming pared 6 bases from V and 2 bases from J, leaving 11 bases between. Germline V lookup: CDR1 LNHDA, CDR2 SQIVND (reference sequence). The DNA for the CDR3 is TGTGCCAGTAGATCCGGGATCACCTACAATGAGCAGTTCTTC. Its translation: CASRSGITYNEQFF.

This sequence joins TRBV5-1 and TRBJ1-1; TRBD1 might be the D (6 bases). This CDR3 spans 14 amino acids. Germline CDR1 reads SGHRS; CDR2 reads YFSETQ. V was trimmed by 5 bases and J by 0 bases, leaving 11 bases between them. CDR3 nucleotides: TGCGCCAGCAGGAAGACAGGATTGAACACTGAAGCTTTCTTT. Amino acids: CASRKTGLNTEAFF.

This rearrangement joins TRBV14 to TRBJ2-3, with 9 bases lining up with TRBD2. V was pared by 3 bases and J by 2 bases, with 3 bases of the junction left unmatched. This CDR3 region has 15 residues. Germline-derived CDR1 and CDR2 are SGHDN and FVKESK. CDR3 protein: CASSQLAGPTDTQYF. Here the CDR3 DNA reads TGTGCCAGCAGCCAGCTAGCGGGACCCACAGATACGCAGTATTTT.

This rearrangement joins TRBV29-1 to TRBJ1-2; D is ambiguous. V gave up 4 bases and J gave up 5 bases, with 8 bases separating them. The CDR3 has 11 amino acids. Germline assignment: CDR1 SQVTM and CDR2 ANQGSEA. The chain's CDR3 is CSVVELYGYTF. DNA of the CDR3: TGCAGCGTTGTAGAATTGTATGGCTACACCTTC.

This clone was seen repeatedly, ten times or more. The V call is TRBV6-5, the J call TRBJ1-4; D is possibly TRBD1 (5 bases). Germline V gene data show CDR1 as MNHEY and CDR2 as SVGAGI. Trimming left V 6 bases short and J 7 bases short, with 12 bases between. The CDR3 covers 13 residues. The CDR3 DNA reads as TGTGCCAGCAGCCGTGGGGACCTTGAAAAACTGTTTTTT. Translated, it gives CASSRGDLEKLFF.

This clone has a handful of counts. The V gene is TRBV5-1, the J gene TRBJ2-1; D assignment may be TRBD1 or TRBD2 (5 bases each). Germline V gene lookup returns CDR1 SGHRS and CDR2 YFSETQ. The CDR3 consists of 16 residues. The V gene lost 3 bases and the J gene lost 9 bases, with 22 bases spanning the gap. The CDR3 is CASSSVGVSLGVEQFF. CDR3 nucleotide sequence: TGCGCCAGCAGCTCGGTCGGGGTATCCCTAGGGGTTGAGCAGTTCTTC.

The gene calls are TRBV20-1 and TRBJ2-3; D unresolved. V dropped 5 bases and J dropped 8 bases, with 11 bases sitting between them. The CDR3 sequence is 11 residues long. Germline loops: CDR1 DFQATT, CDR2 SNEGSKA (reference sequence). In nucleotides, the CDR3 is TGCAGTGCTCACAGAACCGGTACGCAGTATTTT. It encodes CSAHRTGTQYF.

CDR3 in DNA: TGTGCCTGGAGTTACGACAGGGCACGATCACCCCTCCACTTT. This sequence encodes CAWSYDRARSPLHF. The chain recombines TRBV30 with TRBJ1-6; 7 bases line up with TRBD1. The CDR3 covers 14 residues. With 2 bases clipped from V and 10 bases from J, the junction kept 8 bases outside the gene matches. The germline gives CDR1 GTSNPN, CDR2 SVGIG (reference sequence). The complete variable domain, with remaining parts taken from reference TRBV30 and TRBJ1-6, reads SQTIHQWPATLVQPVGSPLSLECTVEGTSNPNLYWYRQAAGRGLQLLFYSVGIGQISSEVPQNLSASRPQDRQFILSSKKLLLSDSGFYLCAWSYDRARSPLHFGNGTRLTVT.

V is TRBV2 and J is TRBJ2-1, with TRBD2 matching over 12 bases. The CDR3 covers 13 residues. The V gene end was trimmed by 8 bases and the J gene end by 9 bases; junction bases not matched to a gene: 5. Germline loops: CDR1 SNHLY, CDR2 FYNNEI. CDR3 coding DNA: TGTGCCAGCGCCGGGACTAGCGGGTCTGAGCAGTTCTTC. It is translated as CASAGTSGSEQFF.

The sample holds a few counts of this clone. V and J are TRBV2 and TRBJ1-4, with D possibly matching TRBD1 (6 bases). V shed 6 bases and J shed 5 bases, with 10 bases lying between them. Germline CDR1 reads SNHLY; CDR2 reads FYNNEI. The CDR3 is made up of 13 amino acids. CDR3 region: CASRKGGNEKLFF. CDR3 in DNA: TGTGCCAGCAGAAAAGGGGGGAATGAAAAACTGTTTTTT.

V is TRBV2 and J is TRBJ2-3; the D gene could be TRBD1 or TRBD2 (5 bases each). This CDR3 spans 16 amino acids. Germline CDR1 SNHLY, CDR2 FYNNEI. The V end was cut by 0 bases, the J end by 1 base, with 11 bases between. CDR3 loop: CASSEARGWGTDTQYF. The CDR3 coding sequence is TGTGCCAGCAGTGAAGCGAGGGGATGGGGCACAGATACGCAGTATTTT.

The CDR3, as DNA: TGTGCCACCCGGACAGGGGCCAACTATGGCTACACCTTC. Translated: CATRTGANYGYTF. The chain joins TRBV6-6 to TRBJ1-2; 9 positions agree with TRBD1. J gave up 2 bases and V 10 bases, and 5 bases lay outside the gene matches. The CDR3 length is 13 residues. Germline lookup yields CDR1 MNHNY and CDR2 SVGAGI (reference sequence).

This chain uses TRBV29-1 with TRBJ1-5; no clear D. The CDR3 runs to 13 residues. V lost 5 bases to trimming and J lost 0 bases, with 8 bases between them. The germline gives CDR1 SQVTM, CDR2 ANQGSEA. CDR3 residues: CSVKASSNQPQHF. The CDR3 nucleotides read TGCAGCGTTAAAGCGAGTAGCAATCAGCCCCAGCATTTT.

The chain couples TRBV10-2 to TRBJ2-7, with D perhaps matching TRBD2 (6 bases). There are 14 residues in the CDR3. V lost 2 bases to trimming and J lost 7 bases, with 15 bases between them. From germline, CDR1 is WSHSY and CDR2 SAAADI. CDR3 bases: TGCGCCAGCAGTGAGCTGGCGGGGCGGGGAGAGCAGTACTTC. Translating gives CASSELAGRGEQYF.

The rearrangement links TRBV27 to TRBJ2-1, with 10 positions matching TRBD2. Germline V gene data show CDR1 as MNHEY and CDR2 as SMNVEV (reference sequence). After removal of 1 base from V and 2 bases from J, the junction contained 5 bases not matched to a gene. The CDR3 runs to 17 residues. CDR3 in DNA: TGTGCCAGCAGTTTATGGTCTAGCGGGGGCACCTACAATGAGCAGTTCTTC. Amino acids: CASSLWSSGGTYNEQFF.

This clone appeared many times. V is TRBV5-1 and J is TRBJ1-1; D possibly corresponds to TRBD1 (5 bases). The germline V gene encodes CDR1 SGHRS and CDR2 YFSETQ. The CDR3 is 16 amino acids. V was cut by 2 bases and J by 0 bases, with 14 bases left in between. The CDR3: CASSLSGARMNTEAFF. DNA for the CDR3: TGCGCCAGCAGCTTATCCGGGGCAAGGATGAACACTGAAGCTTTCTTT.

This clone came up once. CDR3 sequence reads: CASSSGDLGYTF. DNA for the CDR3: TGTGCCAGCAGTTCAGGGGACCTTGGCTACACCTTC. This chain connects TRBV28 to TRBJ1-2; TRBD1 might be the D (6 bases). The CDR3 contains 12 residues. Germline CDR1 is MDHEN and CDR2 is SYDVKM. V was cut by 4 bases and J by 7 bases, with 10 bases left in between.